The 27 T cell receptor beta chains in this list originate from one sample, sequenced in a study of T cells in Graves' hyperthyroidism and ophthalmopathy. RNA transcripts provided the source from which TCR beta CDR3 regions were amplified. An initial round of RT-PCR targeting the TCR CDR3 relied on the HTBI primer set. TCRdb re-called the multiplex PCR reads through MiXCR, storing one row per CDR3 protein. This sample has under 450,000 distinct CDR3 sequences, with 15% to 19% found just once. Sequenced: blood. These TCRs come from a woman younger than 35 with Graves' hyperthyroidism.

V is TRBV5-1 and J is TRBJ2-7; TRBD2 aligns across 9 bases. This CDR3 has 15 residues. Germline lookup yields CDR1 SGHRS and CDR2 YFSETQ. Trimming cost V 0 bases and J 2 bases; bases outside gene matches: 3. CDR3 protein: CASSLVGGRAYEQYF. As DNA, the CDR3 is TGCGCCAGCAGCTTGGTGGGCGGGAGGGCCTACGAGCAGTACTTC.

The table lists this clonotype with a few counts. The chain has TRBV12-3 or TRBV12-4 and TRBJ1-2; D not certain. V was cut by 7 bases and J by 0 bases, with 12 bases left in between. CDR3 size: 14 residues. Here the CDR3 DNA reads TGTGCCAGCAAACGGGGTCGGTCTAACTATGGCTACACCTTC. It yields the protein CASKRGRSNYGYTF.

This clonotype was counted between two and nine times. J is TRBJ1-5 and V is TRBV2; perhaps TRBD1 as D (6 bases). V was clipped by 2 bases and J by 5 bases, with 16 bases between them. CDR1 is SNHLY, CDR2 FYNNEI, per germline. The CDR3 is 16 residues long. CDR3 nucleotide sequence: TGTGCCAGCAGTGAATTTAGGGGGTTGATTGATCAGCCCCAGCATTTT. It translates to CASSEFRGLIDQPQHF.

At least ten counts were recorded for this clonotype. The chain uses TRBV7-9 and TRBJ2-1; D is undetermined. From germline, CDR1 is SEHNR and CDR2 FQNEAQ (reference sequence). Trimming cost V 5 bases and J 8 bases, with 19 bases left between them. The CDR3 covers 15 residues. CDR3 sequence (DNA): TGTGCCAGCAGCCTACGAGCCCCGATCCCCCATGAGCAGTTCTTC. This encodes CASSLRAPIPHEQFF.

This clonotype has a count of ten or more. This chain links TRBV5-1 with TRBJ2-7; D is perhaps TRBD1 or TRBD2 (5 bases each). The V gene lost 4 bases and the J gene lost 6 bases, with 20 bases spanning the gap. This CDR3 has 15 amino acids. Germline lookup yields CDR1 SGHRS and CDR2 YFSETQ. CDR3 DNA sequence: TGCGCCAGCAGCACCTGGTCGTCGGGACCGCTCGAGCAGTACTTC. Encoded protein: CASSTWSSGPLEQYF.

This clonotype was observed a few times. This chain uses TRBV19 with TRBJ2-1, with 9 positions matching TRBD2. Trimming cost V 4 bases and J 6 bases; bases outside gene matches: 16. Germline assignment: CDR1 LNHDA and CDR2 SQIVND (reference sequence). CDR3 size: 18 residues. This CDR3 reads CASSRVAGRGGQFNEQFF. DNA for the CDR3: TGTGCCAGTAGTAGGGTGGCGGGGCGGGGGGGCCAATTCAATGAGCAGTTCTTC.

This clonotype appeared many times. This chain uses TRBV5-1 with TRBJ1-2, with D possibly matching TRBD1 (6 bases). The ends were cut back, 0 bases at V and 4 bases at J, with 13 bases in the middle. This CDR3 comprises 15 residues. Germline values: CDR1 SGHRS, CDR2 YFSETQ. CDR3 region: CASSLVSGAAYGYTF. The CDR3, as DNA: TGCGCCAGCAGCTTGGTATCAGGGGCAGCCTATGGCTACACCTTC.

This clonotype was detected only a few times. V gene TRBV9 combines with J gene TRBJ2-1; D is tentatively TRBD1 or TRBD2 (7 bases each). Germline assignment: CDR1 SGDLS and CDR2 YYNGEE. This CDR3 is 16 amino acids long. The V end was cut by 4 bases, the J end by 4 bases, with 18 bases between. Written as DNA, the CDR3 is TGTGCCAGCAGCTTTAGGGAGGGACAGCTGTACAATGAGCAGTTCTTC. Protein: CASSFREGQLYNEQFF.

This clonotype was seen repeatedly, ten times or more. The chain couples TRBV29-1 to TRBJ1-1, with D possibly TRBD1 on 5 matching bases. The CDR3 has 17 amino acids. Between the trimmed V and J ends, which lost 3 bases and 0 bases, there was a span of 20 bases. Germline CDR1 reads SQVTM; CDR2 reads ANQGSEA. This CDR3 reads CSVDSRLKADMNTEAFF. The CDR3 DNA follows: TGCAGCGTTGATTCAAGGCTGAAAGCGGACATGAACACTGAAGCTTTCTTT.

In this sample, this clonotype turned up a few times. A read error is possible here, since a much larger clone lies one base away. The rearrangement uses TRBV20-1 and TRBJ2-5; D unclear. This CDR3 has 11 residues. The V end lost 3 bases, the J end lost 0 bases, and 2 bases lay between the germline ends. Looked up from germline, CDR1 is DFQATT and CDR2 is SNEGSKA (reference sequence). For the CDR3, the DNA is TGCAGTGCTAGCAACCAAGAGACCCAGTACTTC. It translates to CSASNQETQYF.

This clonotype showed up many times. V and J are TRBV2 and TRBJ1-1; D might be TRBD1 (6 bases). This CDR3 contains 17 residues. Germline lookup yields CDR1 SNHLY and CDR2 FYNNEI. V dropped 3 bases and J dropped 4 bases, with 21 bases sitting between them. CDR3 sequence: CASSDSGVLNEGTEAFF. The CDR3 coding sequence is TGTGCCAGCAGTGACTCAGGGGTACTGAACGAGGGCACTGAAGCTTTCTTT. The whole variable domain, filled in from reference TRBV2 and TRBJ1-1, reads EPEVTQTPSHQVTQMGQEVILRCVPISNHLYFYWYRQILGQKVEFLVSFYNNEISEKSEIFDDQFSVERPDGSNFTLKIRSTKLEDSAMYFCASSDSGVLNEGTEAFFGQGTRLTVV.

In its sample, this clonotype was seen many times. The J gene is TRBJ1-5, the V gene TRBV18; D is perhaps TRBD1 (5 bases). CDR3 length equals 13 residues. Trimming left V 3 bases short and J 5 bases short, with 8 bases between. CDR1 and CDR2 (germline): KGHSH, LQKENI. The CDR3 reads CASSPVGDQPQHF. The CDR3 coding sequence is TGTGCCAGCTCACCTGTGGGGGATCAGCCCCAGCATTTT.

This clonotype came up many times. The genes are TRBV5-1 and TRBJ2-1; no definite D call. Germline CDR1 and CDR2: SGHRS and YFSETQ. The V and J ends lost 0 bases and 8 bases respectively, with 3 bases between them. This CDR3 has 11 amino acids. The CDR3 DNA reads TGCGCCAGCAGCTTGGGGTATGAGCAGTTCTTC. It codes for CASSLGYEQFF. The variable domain in full, with the rest retrieved from reference TRBV5-1 and TRBJ2-1, is KAGVTQTPRYLIKTRGQQVTLSCSPISGHRSVSWYQQTPGQGLQFLFEYFSETQRNKGNFPGRFSGRQFSNSRSEMNVSTLELGDSALYLCASSLGYEQFFGPGTRLTVL.

This clonotype appeared many times. V gene TRBV28 combines with J gene TRBJ2-7; D remains unclear. The CDR3 loop spans 10 amino acids. The V and J ends lost 3 bases and 5 bases respectively, with 2 bases between them. The V gene's germline CDR1 is MDHEN and CDR2 SYDVKM. CDR3 bases: TGTGCCAGCAGTTTGGACGAGCAGTACTTC. Protein product: CASSLDEQYF.

The V gene is TRBV28, the J gene TRBJ1-4; D may be TRBD1 (6 bases). Germline CDR1 is MDHEN and CDR2 is SYDVKM. The V end was cut by 3 bases, the J end by 6 bases, with 17 bases between. The CDR3 runs 16 residues. CDR3 residues: CASSLGGQITYEKLFF. For the CDR3, the DNA is TGTGCCAGCAGTTTGGGAGGACAGATTACATATGAAAAACTGTTTTTT.

CDR3 region: CATSDAGLDRTSYEQYV. Written as DNA, the CDR3 is TGTGCCACCAGTGACGCGGGGCTGGACCGCACGTCCTACGAGCAGTACGTC. The chain recombines TRBV24-1 with TRBJ2-7; possibly TRBD2 for D (6 bases). Germline V gene sequence: CDR1 KGHDR, CDR2 SFDVKD. Trimming took off 4 bases at V and 1 base at J, with 19 bases between the two ends. The CDR3 is 17 residues long.

This clonotype has only a few counts. CDR3 sequence: CSVAEEFSGNTIYF. The CDR3, as DNA: TGCAGCGTCGCCGAAGAGTTCTCTGGAAACACCATATATTTT. J is TRBJ1-3 and V is TRBV29-1; D uncertain. The CDR3 totals 14 residues. Trimming removed 6 bases from V and 0 bases from J, with 12 bases in between. Per the germline V gene, CDR1 is SQVTM and CDR2 is ANQGSEA.

This clonotype was detected only a few times. The chain joins TRBV24-1 to TRBJ1-2, with no clear D. Deletions cut 0 bases from V and 8 bases from J, with 12 bases between. The CDR3 has 14 residues. Germline values: CDR1 KGHDR, CDR2 SFDVKD. The CDR3 DNA follows: TGTGCCACCAGTGATTTGAGGTCAACTCGAGGCTACACCTTC. Translation gives CATSDLRSTRGYTF.

The chain has TRBV7-2 and TRBJ2-2; TRBD2 matches 9 bases. After removal of 2 bases from V and 5 bases from J, the junction contained 15 bases not matched to a gene. Germline loops: CDR1 SGHTA, CDR2 FQGNSA. The CDR3 is made up of 19 amino acids. The CDR3 is CASSLRLRAGGVRTGELFF. CDR3 DNA: TGTGCCAGCAGCTTACGCCTTCGGGCGGGGGGGGTGAGGACCGGGGAGCTGTTTTTT.

This clonotype appeared many times. The chain joins TRBV20-1 to TRBJ2-1, with TRBD1 identical over 9 bases. Germline CDR1 DFQATT, CDR2 SNEGSKA (reference sequence). V dropped 6 bases and J dropped 6; count of bases not matched to a gene: 9. This CDR3 spans 14 amino acids. DNA for the CDR3: TGCAGTGCCCCCCGGACAGGGGTAGGCAATGAGCAGTTCTTC. Protein product: CSAPRTGVGNEQFF.

This clonotype was detected a few times. The chain recombines TRBV29-1 with TRBJ1-1; possibly TRBD1 for D (5 bases). Germline loops: CDR1 SQVTM, CDR2 ANQGSEA. V was clipped by 6 bases and J by 10 bases, with 12 bases between them. The CDR3 runs to 10 residues. CDR3 in amino acids: CSVDSPRAFF. CDR3 sequence (DNA): TGCAGCGTCGACAGCCCCCGAGCTTTCTTT.

With regard to this clonotype: Its ends do not fully match the called genes, so a read error is possible. The genes are TRBV5-1 and TRBJ2-2; D could derive from TRBD1 or TRBD2 (5 bases each). Germline-derived CDR1 and CDR2 are SGHRS and YFSETQ. This CDR3 has 15 amino acids. The DNA for the CDR3 is TGCGCCAGCAGCGACGGGGCCCTGGGCACCGAGGAGCTGTTTTTT. It encodes CASSDGALGTEELFF.

This clonotype was observed at least ten times. The chain uses TRBV11-2 and TRBJ2-7; D possibly corresponds to TRBD2 (5 bases). Trimming shortened V by 4 bases and J by 2 bases, and 12 bases separated the two germline ends. The CDR3 loop spans 14 amino acids. CDR1 and CDR2 (germline): SGHAT, FQNNGV. The CDR3 nucleotides read TGTGCCAGCAGCTCTTTTTCCGGGGCCTACGAGCAGTACTTC. This encodes CASSSFSGAYEQYF.

This clonotype was recorded a few times. In DNA, the CDR3 is TGCAGCGTTGAGGAACAGGGGGATCCTGGAAACACCATATATTTT. It specifies CSVEEQGDPGNTIYF. This chain joins TRBV29-1 and TRBJ1-3; 8 nucleotides agree with TRBD1. This CDR3 has 15 residues. The germline CDR1 and CDR2 sequences are SQVTM and ANQGSEA. The junction had 6 bases not matched to a gene; V was cut back by 3 bases and J by 2 bases.

In this sample, this clonotype turned up many times. The genes are TRBV6-6 and TRBJ2-1, with D maybe TRBD2 (6 bases). Between the trimmed V and J ends, which lost 2 bases and 8 bases, there was a span of 10 bases. The CDR3 consists of 13 residues. Germline CDR1 MNHNY, CDR2 SVGAGI (reference sequence). Written as DNA, the CDR3 is TGTGCCAGCAGTTACGATGGGGAGGATGAGCAGTTCTTC. Translation gives CASSYDGEDEQFF.

The rearrangement uses TRBV6-2 or TRBV6-3 and TRBJ1-1, with D maybe TRBD1 (5 bases). V was pared by 0 bases and J by 0 bases, with 8 bases between. Germline CDR1 reads MNHEY; CDR2 reads SVGEGT. This CDR3 is built from 15 residues. Written as DNA, the CDR3 is TGTGCCAGCAGTTACTCGACAGACTTGAACACTGAAGCTTTCTTT. This translates into CASSYSTDLNTEAFF.

This clonotype was detected ten times or more. The gene calls are TRBV6-1 and TRBJ2-1; TRBD2 matches at 14 bases. In germline, CDR1 is MNHNS, CDR2 SASEGT. This CDR3 has 15 residues. V lost 6 bases and J lost 6; bases outside the gene matches: 4. CDR3 residues: CASRRGTSGGNEQFF. The CDR3 DNA reads TGTGCCAGCAGACGCGGGACTAGCGGGGGCAATGAGCAGTTCTTC.